This TCR beta chain was captured in a study of cytomegalovirus exposure and HLA in healthy donors. General study points: Earlier analysis yielded a pattern in which most TCR beta V segments were productive about 87% or about 30% of the time. A later analysis reportedly found that, within productive TCRs, an Asian-associated ancestry cluster had fewer N-insertions than the mean observed across the roughly 690 donors.

PCR used 60 Vbeta primers and 13 Jbeta primers. The table came from immunoSEQ multiplex PCR; TCRdb's copy has only in-frame clones and leaves some out. The table shows 130,000 to 150,000 clones, with 74% occurring only once. V gave up 6 bases and J gave up 0 bases, with 12 bases separating them. This CDR3 region has 15 residues. Germline V lookup: CDR1 MNHNY, CDR2 SVGAGI (reference sequence). On this clone itself: Its cognate antigen is unknown.

The genes are TRBV6-6 and TRBJ1-5; D is uncertain. The sequence was obtained from a man aged 18 to 35 in good health and CMV-seropositive. Sequences were obtained from PBMCs. The CDR3 nucleotides are TGTGCCAGCAGAACCAACAGTTTTAGCAATCAGCCCCAGCATTTT. Translated, it gives CASRTNSFSNQPQHF.